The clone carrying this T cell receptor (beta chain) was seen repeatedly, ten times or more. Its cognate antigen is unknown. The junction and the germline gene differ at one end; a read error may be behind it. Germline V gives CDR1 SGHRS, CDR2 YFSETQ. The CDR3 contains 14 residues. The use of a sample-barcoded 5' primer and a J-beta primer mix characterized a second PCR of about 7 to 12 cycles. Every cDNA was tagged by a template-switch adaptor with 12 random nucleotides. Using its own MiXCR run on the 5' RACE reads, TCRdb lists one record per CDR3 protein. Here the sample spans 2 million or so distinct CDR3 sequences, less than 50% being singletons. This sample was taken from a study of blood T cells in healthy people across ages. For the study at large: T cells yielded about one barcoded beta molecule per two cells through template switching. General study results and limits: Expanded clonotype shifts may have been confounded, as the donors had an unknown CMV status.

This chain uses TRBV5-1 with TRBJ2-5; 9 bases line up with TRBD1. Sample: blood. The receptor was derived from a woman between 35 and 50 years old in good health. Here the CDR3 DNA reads TGTGCCAGCAGCCTTACAGGGGGCAAAGAGACCCAGTACTTC. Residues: CASSLTGGKETQYF.